A single sample gave rise to the 10 T cell receptor beta chains below, sequenced in a study of blood T cell repertoires in COVID-19. Libraries were prepared by immunoSEQ multiplex PCR; TCRdb keeps only in-frame clonotypes and omits some of them. The repertoire holds 150,000 to 200,000 clones, with around 84% as singletons. The sample taken for sequencing was peripheral blood. The receptor source for this set is a woman aged 80 or over with acute or convalescent COVID-19.

J is TRBJ2-1 and V is TRBV7-9; possible D gene TRBD2, 6 bases. The CDR3 has 11 residues. The germline gives CDR1 SEHNR, CDR2 FQNEAQ (reference sequence). Trimming stripped 4 bases from V and 8 bases from J, with 6 bases between. The CDR3 nucleotides read TGTGCCAGCAGCTGGGGGGATGAGCAGTTCTTC. It yields the protein CASSWGDEQFF.

This clone appeared once. The gene calls are TRBV5-4 and TRBJ1-6; D perhaps matches TRBD1 (5 bases). The CDR3 spans 14 residues. Germline V lookup: CDR1 SGHNT, CDR2 YYREEE (reference sequence). Trimming took 3 bases from V and 7 from J, leaving 11 bases between them. CDR3 loop: CASSYPTANSPLHF. The CDR3 nucleotides are TGTGCCAGCAGCTACCCGACAGCCAATTCACCCCTCCACTTT.

In this sample, this clone turned up once. This chain joins TRBV30 and TRBJ1-2; the match to TRBD1 covers 9 bases. With V trimmed by 2 bases and J by 7 bases, 11 bases remained unmatched. This CDR3 contains 15 residues. Germline V gives CDR1 GTSNPN, CDR2 SVGIG (reference sequence). CDR3 bases: TGTGCCTGGAGTCCAAAAACCGGGACAGGGTTTGGCTACACCTTC. Protein sequence: CAWSPKTGTGFGYTF.

The J gene is TRBJ1-2, the V gene TRBV15; a weak D match, TRBD1 (5 bases). CDR1 is LNHNV, CDR2 YYDKDF, per germline (reference sequence). This CDR3 spans 16 amino acids. Deletions cut 0 bases from V and 6 bases from J, with 17 bases between. The CDR3 loop is CATSRDLVATEDGYTF. CDR3 in DNA: TGTGCCACCAGCAGAGACCTAGTGGCGACAGAAGATGGCTACACCTTC.

This clone was seen a single time. Other DNA variants within this sample encode the same CDR3. The chain has TRBV7-2 and TRBJ1-1, with TRBD1 matching over 8 bases. J lost 2 bases, V lost 5 bases, and 7 bases had no gene match. The CDR3 is 15 residues long. Germline-derived CDR1 and CDR2 are SGHTA and FQGNSA. The CDR3 DNA reads as TGTGCCAGCAGCACGCGGACAGGGACCAACACTGAAGCTTTCTTT. It specifies CASSTRTGTNTEAFF.

The chain has TRBV30 and TRBJ1-5, with D tentatively TRBD1 (5 bases). Germline CDR1 is GTSNPN and CDR2 is SVGIG (reference sequence). The CDR3 is made up of 13 amino acids. The V end was cut by 3 bases, the J end by 1 base, with 7 bases between. The CDR3 loop reads CAWSAGSNQPQHF. CDR3 DNA sequence: TGTGCCTGGAGCGCAGGGAGCAATCAGCCCCAGCATTTT. Supplemented by reference TRBV30 and TRBJ1-5, the full variable domain reads SQTIHQWPATLVQPVGSPLSLECTVEGTSNPNLYWYRQAAGRGLQLLFYSVGIGQISSEVPQNLSASRPQDRQFILSSKKLLLSDSGFYLCAWSAGSNQPQHFGDGTRLSIL.

V is TRBV11-2 and J is TRBJ2-2, with 7 bases lining up with TRBD1. In germline, CDR1 is SGHAT, CDR2 FQNNGV. V trimming: 2 bases; J trimming: 0 bases; junction bases outside the gene matches: 0. This CDR3 spans 15 amino acids. As DNA, the CDR3 is TGTGCCAGCAGCTTACAGGGGGCGAACACCGGGGAGCTGTTTTTT. Encoded protein: CASSLQGANTGELFF.

This chain connects TRBV28 to TRBJ1-3; D remains ambiguous. CDR3 size: 12 residues. Looked up from germline, CDR1 is MDHEN and CDR2 is SYDVKM. V dropped 7 bases and J dropped 2 bases, with 6 bases sitting between them. CDR3 protein: CASTRTGNTIYF. The DNA of the CDR3 is TGTGCCAGCACGAGGACTGGAAACACCATATATTTT.

V gene TRBV12-3 or TRBV12-4 combines with J gene TRBJ1-5; 9 nucleotides agree with TRBD1. The CDR3 extends over 13 amino acids. V shed 6 bases and J 4 bases; nucleotides not matched to a gene: 1. CDR3 residues: CASRGTGNQPQHF. In DNA form, the CDR3 reads TGTGCCAGCAGGGGGACAGGGAATCAGCCCCAGCATTTT.

The chain has TRBV5-6 and TRBJ1-1; D unresolved. Per the germline V gene, CDR1 is SGHDT and CDR2 is YYEEEE. V was pared by 4 bases and J by 5 bases, with 9 bases between. CDR3 length equals 12 residues. The CDR3 is CASSPGFTEAFF. The CDR3 DNA sequence: TGTGCCAGCAGCCCGGGGTTTACTGAAGCTTTCTTT.